One and the same sample provided the 28 T cell receptor beta chains below, sequenced in a study of T cell responses to AZD1222 COVID-19 vaccine. TCRdb's copy holds only in-frame clones and misses some; the assay was immunoSEQ multiplex PCR. This sample carries some 130,000 clones, roughly 90% of them seen once, and the ten largest clones take about 2.5%. This specimen was peripheral blood, taken 28 days after the second AZD1222 dose. All receptors derive from an adult who received the AZD1222 COVID-19 vaccine.

In this sample, this clone turned up a few times. The chain uses TRBV29-1 and TRBJ1-2; 8 bases match TRBD1. J gave up 7 bases and V 7 bases, and 14 bases lay outside the gene matches. The CDR3 is 14 amino acids. Germline CDR1 and CDR2: SQVTM and ANQGSEA. The CDR3 loop reads CSAPSLTGDGGYTF. CDR3 nucleotides: TGCAGCGCTCCTTCTTTGACAGGGGACGGTGGCTACACCTTC.

V usage is TRBV28 and J usage is TRBJ1-2, with 9 bases identical to TRBD1. Per germline, CDR1 MDHEN and CDR2 SYDVKM. J lost 14 bases, V lost 3 bases, and 13 bases had no gene match. This CDR3 is built from 14 residues. CDR3 nucleotide sequence: TGTGCCAGCAGTTTGGGTGGTCCGGGGGACAGGGCGACCTTC. It codes for CASSLGGPGDRATF.

The chain is built from TRBV18 and TRBJ1-5, with D unresolved. Germline-derived CDR1 and CDR2 are KGHSH and LQKENI. This CDR3 region has 13 residues. The germline V and J ends were trimmed by 4 bases and 5 bases, with 9 bases remaining between them. The CDR3 region is CASSRDSHQPQHF. CDR3 coding DNA: TGTGCCAGCTCACGAGACTCTCATCAGCCCCAGCATTTT.

This clone was seen a handful of times. The gene calls are TRBV18 and TRBJ1-1; no definite D call. CDR3 length: 14 amino acids. The germline V and J ends were trimmed by 6 bases and 3 bases, with 14 bases remaining between them. Per the germline V gene, CDR1 is KGHSH and CDR2 is LQKENI. The CDR3 DNA reads as TGTGCCAGCTCCGCCGGTGGCGGGTACACTGAAGCTTTCTTT. Amino acids: CASSAGGGYTEAFF.

V is TRBV12-3 or TRBV12-4 and J is TRBJ1-6; D is ambiguous. Between the trimmed V and J ends, which lost 5 bases and 10 bases, there was a span of 12 bases. The CDR3 covers 13 residues. For the CDR3, the DNA is TGTGCCAGCAGTGGCCCCCTCGGCTCACCCCTCCACTTT. It specifies CASSGPLGSPLHF.

The rearrangement joins TRBV18 to TRBJ1-2; D gene uncertain. CDR1 and CDR2 (germline): KGHSH, LQKENI. There are 13 residues in the CDR3. V lost 6 bases and J lost 1, with 9 bases in between. CDR3: CASSLDGNYGYTF. Written as DNA, the CDR3 is TGTGCCAGCTCTCTCGACGGTAACTATGGCTACACCTTC.

The V gene is TRBV10-3, the J gene TRBJ1-2; D may be TRBD1 (5 bases). CDR3 length: 13 amino acids. Trimming cost V 8 bases and J 3 bases, with 13 bases left between them. The germline gives CDR1 ENHRY, CDR2 SYGVKD. This CDR3 reads CAIGQGSYYGYTF. The CDR3 nucleotides are TGTGCCATCGGCCAGGGTAGTTACTATGGCTACACCTTC.

V usage is TRBV7-9 and J usage is TRBJ2-3; 8 bases agree with TRBD2. With 5 bases clipped from V and 1 base from J, the junction kept 8 bases outside the gene matches. In germline, CDR1 is SEHNR, CDR2 FQNEAQ (reference sequence). CDR3 size: 16 residues. CDR3 nucleotides: TGTGCCAGCAGCCTGACTTTAGCGGGGCGCACAGATACGCAGTATTTT. This gives the protein CASSLTLAGRTDTQYF.

V and J are TRBV7-2 and TRBJ2-3; D gene uncertain. CDR1 is SGHTA and CDR2 is FQGNSA in the germline V gene. This CDR3 has 15 residues. Trimming cost V 5 bases and J 1 base, with 13 bases left between them. The CDR3 sequence: CASSPLARGTDTQYF. CDR3 DNA: TGTGCCAGCAGCCCCTTGGCCCGGGGCACAGATACGCAGTATTTT.

This clone has a handful of counts. The chain couples TRBV6-5 to TRBJ1-1, with D tentatively TRBD1 (6 bases). CDR1 is MNHEY and CDR2 is SVGAGI in the germline V gene. CDR3 size: 11 residues. V lost 9 bases and J 7 bases, leaving 12 bases between the germline ends. CDR3 nucleotide sequence: TGTGCCAGTGGGGGGGACAATGAAGCTTTCTTT. Its protein is CASGGDNEAFF.

The chain links TRBV28 to TRBJ2-1; TRBD2 aligns across 9 bases. The V gene's germline CDR1 is MDHEN and CDR2 SYDVKM. Trimming removed 7 bases from V and 8 bases from J; junction bases left unmatched: 6. This CDR3 contains 13 residues. The CDR3 region is CASTPGLAHEQFF. The CDR3 region has the DNA TGTGCCAGCACTCCGGGACTAGCCCATGAGCAGTTCTTC.

This chain uses TRBV4-1 with TRBJ2-2; 8 bases match TRBD1. V lost 1 base to trimming and J lost 5 bases; unmatched junction nucleotides: 3. This CDR3 comprises 15 residues. Germline V gene data show CDR1 as MGHRA and CDR2 as YSYEKL. The CDR3 bases are TGCGCCAGCAGCCAAGGACAGGGGAGTACCGGGGAGCTGTTTTTT. Residues: CASSQGQGSTGELFF.

This chain links TRBV7-2 with TRBJ1-1, with D maybe TRBD1 (6 bases). The CDR3 runs to 17 residues. The germline gives CDR1 SGHTA, CDR2 FQGNSA. Deletions cut 7 bases from V and 3 bases from J, with 24 bases between. The CDR3 region has the DNA TGTGCCAGCACTCAAGCGGCCCCAGGGGCTGGGGACACTGAAGCTTTCTTT. Encoded protein: CASTQAAPGAGDTEAFF.

The chain joins TRBV12-3 or TRBV12-4 to TRBJ1-1, with a weak D call TRBD1 (5 bases). This CDR3 is built from 13 residues. V lost 7 bases and J 4 bases, leaving 13 bases between the germline ends. In DNA form, the CDR3 reads TGTGCCAGCATTCGGCAGGGCCTCACTGAAGCTTTCTTT. Translated: CASIRQGLTEAFF.

This clone was detected once. The chain carries TRBV29-1 and TRBJ1-2; D gene unclear. The CDR3 spans 12 residues. The V end lost 2 bases, the J end lost 0 bases, and 4 bases lay between the germline ends. Germline values: CDR1 SQVTM, CDR2 ANQGSEA. Here the CDR3 reads CSVESTNYGYTF. The CDR3 DNA follows: TGCAGCGTTGAAAGTACTAACTATGGCTACACCTTC.

The chain has TRBV19 and TRBJ1-1, with D tentatively TRBD1 (5 bases). Deletions cut 4 bases from V and 2 bases from J, with 8 bases between. Germline CDR1 LNHDA, CDR2 SQIVND (reference sequence). The CDR3 consists of 13 residues. Here the CDR3 reads CASSSGQNTEAFF. CDR3 DNA sequence: TGTGCCAGTAGTAGCGGACAAAACACTGAAGCTTTCTTT.

The chain joins TRBV28 to TRBJ1-4; D is uncertain. This CDR3 comprises 12 residues. Trimming stripped 7 bases from V and 7 bases from J, with 10 bases between. Germline loops: CDR1 MDHEN, CDR2 SYDVKM. The CDR3 nucleotides read TGTGCCAGCAAGGATGGACGTGAAAAACTGTTTTTT. Its protein is CASKDGREKLFF.

V gene TRBV5-8 combines with J gene TRBJ1-4; D is uncertain. This CDR3 region has 14 residues. V was pared by 4 bases and J by 8 bases, with 15 bases between. CDR1 is SGHTS and CDR2 is YDEGEE in the germline V gene. The CDR3 loop reads CASSRGVRIEKLFF. CDR3 bases: TGTGCCAGCAGCCGTGGGGTTCGGATCGAAAAACTGTTTTTT.

The chain joins TRBV11-2 to TRBJ1-1; D gene unclear. Germline loops: CDR1 SGHAT, CDR2 FQNNGV. The CDR3 runs 13 residues. Deletions cut 0 bases from V and 7 bases from J, with 9 bases between. The CDR3 DNA follows: TGTGCCAGCAGCTTAGAGGCGAGGGATGAAGCTTTCTTT. Its translation is CASSLEARDEAFF.

The chain carries TRBV20-1 and TRBJ1-4; weak D call: TRBD1 (5 bases). Trimming took off 3 bases at V and 10 bases at J, with 27 bases between the two ends. Germline V CDR1 and CDR2: DFQATT, SNEGSKA (reference sequence). The CDR3 spans 17 residues. CDR3 sequence: CSASSPRAAVPGGKLFF. In nucleotides, the CDR3 is TGCAGTGCTAGTAGCCCCAGGGCTGCCGTCCCTGGGGGAAAACTGTTTTTT.

CDR3 DNA: TGTGCCAGCAGGGGGGACAGGGTCACAGATACGCAGTATTTT. This sequence encodes CASRGDRVTDTQYF. V usage is TRBV2 and J usage is TRBJ2-3; 9 bases line up with TRBD1. Germline values: CDR1 SNHLY, CDR2 FYNNEI. V gave up 6 bases and J gave up 2 bases; unmatched junction bases: 3. The CDR3 has 14 amino acids. Variable domain in full (rest from reference TRBV2 and TRBJ2-3): EPEVTQTPSHQVTQMGQEVILRCVPISNHLYFYWYRQILGQKVEFLVSFYNNEISEKSEIFDDQFSVERPDGSNFTLKIRSTKLEDSAMYFCASRGDRVTDTQYFGPGTRLTVL.

V and J are TRBV6-5 and TRBJ2-7; D ambiguous. V was pared by 2 bases and J by 7 bases, with 15 bases between. This CDR3 region has 14 residues. Germline lookup yields CDR1 MNHEY and CDR2 SVGAGI. The DNA of the CDR3 is TGTGCCAGCAGTTACGTAGCAGTCCGTGGTGAGCAGTACTTC. Protein: CASSYVAVRGEQYF.

The chain is built from TRBV4-1 and TRBJ1-4; D remains ambiguous. V was shortened by 4 bases and J by 11 bases, with 17 bases between the two germline ends. The CDR3 covers 14 residues. Germline CDR1 reads MGHRA; CDR2 reads YSYEKL. This CDR3 reads CASSPLPLSGKLFF. The DNA for the CDR3 is TGCGCCAGCAGCCCCCTACCCCTTTCAGGCAAACTGTTTTTT.

The V and J genes are TRBV18 and TRBJ1-1; a possible D gene is TRBD1 (5 bases). Germline V gene lookup returns CDR1 KGHSH and CDR2 LQKENI. This CDR3 contains 11 residues. V gave up 6 bases and J gave up 3 bases, with 5 bases separating them. Here the CDR3 DNA reads TGTGCCAGCTCGGGGGACACTGAAGCTTTCTTT. Protein: CASSGDTEAFF.

The J gene is TRBJ1-5, the V gene TRBV10-3; tentatively, D is TRBD1 (5 bases). V lost 5 bases and J 0 bases, leaving 11 bases between the germline ends. The CDR3 totals 15 residues. Germline-derived CDR1 and CDR2 are ENHRY and SYGVKD. This CDR3 is CAISRDADSNQPQHF. In DNA, the CDR3 is TGTGCCATCAGTCGGGACGCGGATAGCAATCAGCCCCAGCATTTT.

This clone came up once. The chain combines TRBV6-6 with TRBJ1-1, with a tentative D call TRBD1 (5 bases). CDR1 and CDR2 from the germline V gene are MNHNY and SVGAGI (reference sequence). The ends were cut back, 2 bases at V and 7 bases at J, with 14 bases in the middle. The length of the CDR3 is 14 residues. CDR3: CASSYRGDRGEAFF. The CDR3 region has the DNA TGTGCCAGCAGTTACCGGGGGGATAGGGGTGAAGCTTTCTTT.

The V and J genes are TRBV18 and TRBJ2-7; TRBD1 agrees at 7 bases. In germline, CDR1 is KGHSH, CDR2 LQKENI. This CDR3 has 13 amino acids. Trimming took 3 bases from V and 3 from J; bases not matched to a gene: 2. The DNA of the CDR3 is TGTGCCAGCTCACCCCGACAGGGCTACGAGCAGTACTTC. Its translation is CASSPRQGYEQYF.

This chain uses TRBV29-1 with TRBJ1-4, with 8 bases identical to TRBD1. Trimming removed 2 bases from V and 10 bases from J; junction bases left unmatched: 3. Germline V lookup: CDR1 SQVTM, CDR2 ANQGSEA. This CDR3 has 12 amino acids. The DNA for the CDR3 is TGCAGCGTTGAATCACAGGGGGGAAAACTGTTTTTT. It translates to CSVESQGGKLFF.